The rows below give T cell receptor beta chains drawn from one sample of a study of cytomegalovirus exposure and HLA in healthy donors. Sequenced by immunoSEQ multiplex PCR; TCRdb stores in-frame clones only, minus some. Of 150,000 to 200,000 clones in the sample, approximately 86% were seen once. Sequencing used PBMCs. These receptor sequences come from a man under 40 in good health and CMV-seropositive. Both conserved end residues are part of each CDR3. A D gene is named only where the DNA matches it firmly. A clone size is listed for some rows: how often the clone was seen (once, few, many), or a class if it is expanded.

>-|TRBJ1-5|TRBV15|TRBD1
TGTGCCACCAGCATGGGACAGGGGAGCAATCAGCCCCAGCATTTT
CATSMGQGSNQPQHF
>-|TRBJ1-2|TRBV30|-
TGTGCCTGGAGTGTGAGTCGTGGGCCGCCGCTTTTCCGGGGCTACACCTTC
CAWSVSRGPPLFRGYTF
>-|TRBJ2-7|TRBV4-3|-
TGCGCCAGCAGCCAAGATAGATACGGAGGGTCCTACGAGCAGTACTTC
CASSQDRYGGSYEQYF
>-|TRBJ1-5|TRBV7-9|TRBD1
TGTGCCAGCAGCCACCAGCCCGGGACAGCGGCGGGAGGCCAGCCCCAGCATTTT
CASSHQPGTAAGGQPQHF
>-|TRBJ2-1|TRBV7-9|-
TGTGCCAGCAGCCCTCACAGCTCCTACAATGAGCAGTTCTTC
CASSPHSSYNEQFF
>-|TRBJ1-1|TRBV6-5|-
TGTGCCAGCTTTCGAACAGAGGAAGCTTTCTTT
CASFRTEEAFF
>once|TRBJ2-3|TRBV19|TRBD2
TGTGCCAGTAGTCTCTCTCCGACTAGCGGGGGGGGAGATACGCAGTATTTT
CASSLSPTSGGGDTQYF
>-|TRBJ2-7|TRBV7-9|TRBD1
TGTGCCAGCAGCCCACCGGGACAGAGCCTCGAGCAGTACTTC
CASSPPGQSLEQYF
>-|TRBJ2-7|TRBV7-7|TRBD1
TGTGCTAGCAGCTTGGGACAGGGAGGCTACGAGCAGTACTTC
CASSLGQGGYEQYF
>-|TRBJ1-1|TRBV4-3|-
TGCGCCAGCAGCCGATGGGGGGGGCAGAGGGAGAACACTGAAGCTTTCTTT
CASSRWGGQRENTEAFF
>-|TRBJ2-1|TRBV5-8|TRBD2
TGTGCCAGCAGCTTTAGCGGGGGAGTTTACAATGAGCAGTTCTTC
CASSFSGGVYNEQFF
>-|TRBJ2-2|TRBV15|TRBD1
TGTGCCACCAGCAGAGAGAGGACAGGGGGCACCGGGGAGCTGTTTTTT
CATSRERTGGTGELFF
>-|TRBJ1-6|TRBV7-8|TRBD1
TGTGCCAGCAGGCAGGGGGTTTGGGCAGGGGTTAATTCACCCCTCCACTTT
CASRQGVWAGVNSPLHF
>-|TRBJ2-3|TRBV19|-
TGTGCCAGTAGTATCGCGGCCACAGATACGCAGTATTTT
CASSIAATDTQYF